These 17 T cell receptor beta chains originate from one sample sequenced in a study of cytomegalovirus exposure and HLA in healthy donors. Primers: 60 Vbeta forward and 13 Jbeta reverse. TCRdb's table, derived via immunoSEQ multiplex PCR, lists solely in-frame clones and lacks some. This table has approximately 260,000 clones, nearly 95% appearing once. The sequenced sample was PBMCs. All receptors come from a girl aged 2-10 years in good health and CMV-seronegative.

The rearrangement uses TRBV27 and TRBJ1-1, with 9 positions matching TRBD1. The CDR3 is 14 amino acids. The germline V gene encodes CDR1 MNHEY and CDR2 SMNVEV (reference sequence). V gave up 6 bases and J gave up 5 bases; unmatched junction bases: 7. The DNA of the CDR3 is TGTGCCAGCAGCTTCTTGGGACAGGGAACTGAAGCTTTCTTT. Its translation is CASSFLGQGTEAFF.

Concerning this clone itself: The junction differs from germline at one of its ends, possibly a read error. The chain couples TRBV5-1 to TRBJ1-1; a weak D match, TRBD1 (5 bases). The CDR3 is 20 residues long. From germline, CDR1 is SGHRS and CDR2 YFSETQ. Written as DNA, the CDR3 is TGCGCCAGCAGATTGGATAGGGGCCCTTGGATAACGGCCATGAACACTGAAGCTTTCTTT. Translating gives CASRLDRGPWITAMNTEAFF.

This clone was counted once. CDR3 nucleotides: TGTGCCTGGAGCCCTCGGTGGGGGGGTTCCGTCACTGAAGCTTTCTTT. This translates into CAWSPRWGGSVTEAFF. The chain couples TRBV30 to TRBJ1-1; possible D gene TRBD1, 5 bases. Germline V gene sequence: CDR1 GTSNPN, CDR2 SVGIG (reference sequence). The CDR3 runs to 16 residues. V was shortened by 3 bases and J by 4 bases, with 21 bases between the two germline ends.

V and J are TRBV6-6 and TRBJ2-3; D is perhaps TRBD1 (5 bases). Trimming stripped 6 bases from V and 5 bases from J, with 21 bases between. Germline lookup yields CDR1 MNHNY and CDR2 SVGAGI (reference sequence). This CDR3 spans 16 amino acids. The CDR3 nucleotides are TGTGCCAGCAGCCACAAAGGGGCAGGGAACGTAGATACGCAGTATTTT. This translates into CASSHKGAGNVDTQYF.

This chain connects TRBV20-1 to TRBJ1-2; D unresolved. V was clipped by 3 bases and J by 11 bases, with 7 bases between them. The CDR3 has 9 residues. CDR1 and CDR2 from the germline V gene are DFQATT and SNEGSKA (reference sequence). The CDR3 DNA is TGCAGTGCTAGTCCCCTTTACACCTTC. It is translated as CSASPLYTF.

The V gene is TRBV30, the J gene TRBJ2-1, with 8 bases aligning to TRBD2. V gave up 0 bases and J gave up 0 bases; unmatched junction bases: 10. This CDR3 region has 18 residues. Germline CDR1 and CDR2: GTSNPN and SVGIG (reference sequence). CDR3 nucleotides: TGTGCCTGGAGTGTCAAGGGGCACGGGACTAGCTCCTACAATGAGCAGTTCTTC. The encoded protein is CAWSVKGHGTSSYNEQFF.

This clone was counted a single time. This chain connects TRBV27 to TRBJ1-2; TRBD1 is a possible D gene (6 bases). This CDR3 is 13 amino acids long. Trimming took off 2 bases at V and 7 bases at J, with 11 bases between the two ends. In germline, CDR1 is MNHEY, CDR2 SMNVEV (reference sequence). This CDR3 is CASSLNRASGYTF. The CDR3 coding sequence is TGTGCCAGCAGTTTAAACAGGGCGAGTGGCTACACCTTC.

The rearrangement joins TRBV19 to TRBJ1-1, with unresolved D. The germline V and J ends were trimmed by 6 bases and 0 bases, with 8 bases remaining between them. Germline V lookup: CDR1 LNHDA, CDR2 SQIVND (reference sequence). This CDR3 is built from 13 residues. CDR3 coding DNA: TGTGCCAGTAGCAACACAGTGAACACTGAAGCTTTCTTT. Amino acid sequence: CASSNTVNTEAFF.

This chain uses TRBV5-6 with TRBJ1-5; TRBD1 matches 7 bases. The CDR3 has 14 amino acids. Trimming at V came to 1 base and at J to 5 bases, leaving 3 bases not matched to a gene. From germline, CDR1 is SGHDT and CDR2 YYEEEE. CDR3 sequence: CASSLLQGDQPQHF. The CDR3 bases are TGTGCCAGCAGCTTGTTGCAGGGGGATCAGCCCCAGCATTTT.

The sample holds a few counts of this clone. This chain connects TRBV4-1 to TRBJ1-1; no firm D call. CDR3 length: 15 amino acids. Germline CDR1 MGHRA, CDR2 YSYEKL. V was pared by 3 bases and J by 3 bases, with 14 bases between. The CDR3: CASSQGMEEYTEAFF. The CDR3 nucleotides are TGCGCCAGCAGCCAGGGTATGGAGGAATACACTGAAGCTTTCTTT.

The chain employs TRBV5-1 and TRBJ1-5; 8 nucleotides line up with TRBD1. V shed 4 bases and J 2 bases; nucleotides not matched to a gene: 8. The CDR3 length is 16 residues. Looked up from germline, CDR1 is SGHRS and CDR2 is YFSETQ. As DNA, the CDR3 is TGCGCCAGCAGCCCAGGGCCGGGACAGGGCAATCAGCCCCAGCATTTT. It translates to CASSPGPGQGNQPQHF.

The chain's CDR3 is CASSPGGGGPEAFF. CDR3 nucleotides: TGTGCCAGCAGCCCCGGTGGGGGGGGTCCTGAAGCTTTCTTT. The chain links TRBV6-1 to TRBJ1-1; tentatively, D is TRBD1 (5 bases). The CDR3 covers 14 residues. Between the trimmed V and J ends, which lost 6 bases and 6 bases, there was a span of 17 bases. The germline gives CDR1 MNHNS, CDR2 SASEGT.

DNA for the CDR3: TGTGCCAGCAGCTTGTTGTACCGGGGGATTAGTCGTTACAATGAGCAGTTCTTC. Protein product: CASSLLYRGISRYNEQFF. The chain recombines TRBV5-6 with TRBJ2-1, with TRBD2 as a possible D gene (6 bases). Germline CDR1 and CDR2: SGHDT and YYEEEE. V was clipped by 1 base and J by 4 bases, with 21 bases between them. This CDR3 has 18 residues. The full variable domain, in which reference TRBV5-6 and TRBJ2-1 provide the parts outside the CDR3, is DAGVTQSPTHLIKTRGQQVTLRCSPKSGHDTVSWYQQALGQGPQFIFQYYEEEERQRGNFPDRFSGHQFPNYSSELNVNALLLGDSALYLCASSLLYRGISRYNEQFFGPGTRLTVL.

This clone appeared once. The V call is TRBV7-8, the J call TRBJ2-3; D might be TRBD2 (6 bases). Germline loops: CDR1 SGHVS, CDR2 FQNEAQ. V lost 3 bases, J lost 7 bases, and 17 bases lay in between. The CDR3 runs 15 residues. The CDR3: CASSLRDGLLNTQYF. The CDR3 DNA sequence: TGTGCCAGCAGCTTGCGGGACGGTCTTTTGAATACGCAGTATTTT.

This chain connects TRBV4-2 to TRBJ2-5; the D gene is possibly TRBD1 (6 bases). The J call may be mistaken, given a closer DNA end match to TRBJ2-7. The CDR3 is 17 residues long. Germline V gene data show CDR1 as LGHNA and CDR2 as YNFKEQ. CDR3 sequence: CASSSNPTTGRFYEQYF. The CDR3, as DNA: TGTGCCAGCAGCTCCAATCCGACGACAGGTCGATTCTACGAGCAGTACTTC.

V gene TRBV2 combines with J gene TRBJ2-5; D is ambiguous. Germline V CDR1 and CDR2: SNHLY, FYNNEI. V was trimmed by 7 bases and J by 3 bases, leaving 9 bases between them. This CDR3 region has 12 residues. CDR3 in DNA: TGTGCCAGCAATAGGCGGAAAGAGACCCAGTACTTC. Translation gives CASNRRKETQYF.

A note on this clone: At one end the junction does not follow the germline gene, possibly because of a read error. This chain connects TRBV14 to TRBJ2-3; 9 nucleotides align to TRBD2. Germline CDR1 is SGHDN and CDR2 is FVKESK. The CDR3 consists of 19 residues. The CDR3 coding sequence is TGTGCCAGCAGCCAACTGCGGGGGGGCCCCCATTTCGGCACACATACGCAGTATTTT. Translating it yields CASSQLRGGPHFGTHTQYF.